This T cell receptor beta chain was captured by sequencing in a study of beta chain features in type 1 diabetes. Isolated RNA was reverse transcribed in full, so expressed TCRB transcripts were sequenced. The assay was immunoSEQ multiplex PCR, and TCRdb's table has in-frame clones only and misses some. The table records hundreds of thousands of clones, roughly 31% of them present only once. CDR3 length: 14 residues. In germline, CDR1 is SGHTA, CDR2 FQGNSA. V was clipped by 2 bases and J by 4 bases, with 10 bases between them. J is TRBJ2-3 and V is TRBV7-2, with unresolved D. The receptor's source is a man aged 18 to 35 in good health. Sequenced: naive CD4+ T cells from blood. In nucleotides, the CDR3 is TGTGCCAGCAGCTTATTCCGTGGCCCAGATACGCAGTATTTT. Translated, it gives CASSLFRGPDTQYF.